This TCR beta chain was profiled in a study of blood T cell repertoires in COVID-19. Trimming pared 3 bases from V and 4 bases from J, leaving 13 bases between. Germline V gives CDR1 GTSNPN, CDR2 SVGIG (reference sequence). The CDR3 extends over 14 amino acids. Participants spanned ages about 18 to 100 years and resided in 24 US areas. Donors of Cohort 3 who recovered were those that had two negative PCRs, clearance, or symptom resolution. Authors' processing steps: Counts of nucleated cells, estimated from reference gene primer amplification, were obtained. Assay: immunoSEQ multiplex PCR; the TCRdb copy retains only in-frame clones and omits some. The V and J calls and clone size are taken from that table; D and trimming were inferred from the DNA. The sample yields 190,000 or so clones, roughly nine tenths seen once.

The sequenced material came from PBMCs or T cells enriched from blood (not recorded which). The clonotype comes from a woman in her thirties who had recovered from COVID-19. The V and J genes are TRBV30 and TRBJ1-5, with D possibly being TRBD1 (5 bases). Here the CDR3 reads CAWSHGGENQPQHF. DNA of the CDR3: TGTGCCTGGAGCCACGGGGGTGAGAATCAGCCCCAGCATTTT.